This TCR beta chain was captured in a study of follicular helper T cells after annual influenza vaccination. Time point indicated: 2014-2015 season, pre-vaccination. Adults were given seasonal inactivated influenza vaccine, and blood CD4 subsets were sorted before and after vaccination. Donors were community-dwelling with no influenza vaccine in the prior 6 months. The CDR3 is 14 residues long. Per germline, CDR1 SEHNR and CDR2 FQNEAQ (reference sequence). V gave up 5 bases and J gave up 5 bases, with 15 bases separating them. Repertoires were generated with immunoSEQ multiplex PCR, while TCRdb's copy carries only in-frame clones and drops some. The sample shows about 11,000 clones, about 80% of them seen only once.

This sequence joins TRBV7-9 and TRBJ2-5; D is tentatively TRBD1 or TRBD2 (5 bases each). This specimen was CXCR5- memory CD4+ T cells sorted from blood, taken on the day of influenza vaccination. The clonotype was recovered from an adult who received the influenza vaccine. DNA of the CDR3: TGTGCCAGCAGCACCCGGGACGGATGGGAGACCCAGTACTTC. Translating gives CASSTRDGWETQYF.